This passage covers 32 T cell receptor beta chains from one sample sequenced in a study of cytomegalovirus exposure and HLA in healthy donors. Primers for the PCR totalled 60 Vbeta and 13 Jbeta. Profiled with immunoSEQ multiplex PCR; TCRdb holds only in-frame clones, not every one. The repertoire holds about 130,000 clones, with roughly 80% as singletons. What was sequenced was PBMCs. The receptors were sampled from a woman aged 45-60 years in good health and CMV-seronegative.

The rearrangement links TRBV6-1 to TRBJ1-4, with D perhaps matching TRBD1 (6 bases). V was shortened by 4 bases and J by 1 base, with 7 bases between the two germline ends. The CDR3 has 14 amino acids. Germline V gives CDR1 MNHNS, CDR2 SASEGT. The CDR3 nucleotides are TGTGCCAGCAGTGCCAGGGGAACTAATGAAAAACTGTTTTTT. As protein: CASSARGTNEKLFF.

This clone was detected a few times. CDR3 region: CAIGSGTGITGELFF. CDR3 sequence (DNA): TGTGCCATCGGGTCCGGGACAGGGATCACCGGGGAGCTGTTTTTT. The V gene is TRBV10-3, the J gene TRBJ2-2, with 9 bases identical to TRBD1. Trimming took 8 bases from V and 4 from J; bases not matched to a gene: 8. In germline, CDR1 is ENHRY, CDR2 SYGVKD. There are 15 residues in the CDR3.

J is TRBJ2-3 and V is TRBV23-1; TRBD2 is a possible D gene (5 bases). TRBV23-1 is an ORF for which the function is uncertain. The V end lost 0 bases, the J end lost 3 bases, and 10 bases lay between the germline ends. This CDR3 is 15 amino acids long. CDR3 sequence reads: CASSQSWGATDTQYF. The DNA of the CDR3 is TGCGCCAGCAGTCAATCGTGGGGAGCAACAGATACGCAGTATTTT.

As regards this clone: At one boundary the junction diverges from the germline segment, which might be a read error. J is TRBJ2-2 and V is TRBV25-1, with a tentative D call TRBD2 (5 bases). The germline CDR1 and CDR2 sequences are MGHDK and SYGVNS. The CDR3 has 14 residues. The CDR3: CTSSEYAGTGELFF. The CDR3 DNA sequence: TGTACCAGCAGTGAATACGCGGGCACCGGGGAGCTGTTTTTT.

The chain employs TRBV7-2 and TRBJ2-1; 9 bases match TRBD2. The CDR3 runs to 15 residues. Germline trimming cut 5 bases from V and 5 bases from J; bases unmatched to any gene: 7. The germline gives CDR1 SGHTA, CDR2 FQGNSA. The CDR3: CASSMGTSSNNEQFF. Written as DNA, the CDR3 is TGTGCCAGCAGCATGGGGACTAGCAGCAACAATGAGCAGTTCTTC.

In its sample, this clone was seen a few times. V gene TRBV21-1 combines with J gene TRBJ2-4; the table's TRBD2 call for D was not verified on the DNA. TRBV21-1 is given as a pseudogene. The CDR3 has 14 amino acids. The CDR3 DNA sequence: TGTGCCAGTCTAGCGGGAGATGACAAAAACATTCAGTACTTC. Its translation is CASLAGDDKNIQYF.

J is TRBJ1-1 and V is TRBV4-2; D might be TRBD1 (5 bases). Germline CDR1 LGHNA, CDR2 YNFKEQ. The CDR3 consists of 14 residues. V dropped 0 bases and J dropped 4 bases, with 9 bases sitting between them. The CDR3 sequence is CASSQDGGGTEAFF. CDR3 in DNA: TGTGCCAGCAGCCAAGACGGCGGGGGCACTGAAGCTTTCTTT.

This sequence joins TRBV7-9 and TRBJ2-2; 7 bases align to TRBD1. After removal of 10 bases from V and 2 bases from J, the junction contained 13 bases not matched to a gene. CDR1 SEHNR and CDR2 FQNEAQ come from the germline V gene (reference sequence). The CDR3 loop spans 16 amino acids. The CDR3 here is CATRLHRDRNTGELFF. CDR3 nucleotides: TGTGCCACCAGACTGCACCGGGACAGAAACACCGGGGAGCTGTTTTTT.

This clone was seen a single time. This chain connects TRBV30 to TRBJ2-7; D is undetermined. Germline CDR1 reads GTSNPN; CDR2 reads SVGIG (reference sequence). Trimming pared 2 bases from V and 2 bases from J, leaving 10 bases between. CDR3 length: 13 residues. The CDR3 DNA sequence: TGTGCCTGGAGTCGCGGAAGCCCCTACGAGCAGTACTTC. It is translated as CAWSRGSPYEQYF.

V and J are TRBV16 and TRBJ2-7; TRBD2 is a possible D gene (5 bases). CDR1 is KGHSY, CDR2 FQNENV, per germline. V was cut by 4 bases and J by 2 bases, with 15 bases left in between. The CDR3 sequence is 15 residues long. The chain's CDR3 is CASSRPGSGTYEQYF. CDR3 DNA sequence: TGTGCCAGCAGCCGACCCGGCAGCGGTACCTACGAGCAGTACTTC.

This chain connects TRBV11-2 to TRBJ2-3, with 10 bases aligning to TRBD2. Unmatched junction bases numbered 4, after V lost 4 bases and J lost 3 bases. This CDR3 contains 15 residues. From germline, CDR1 is SGHAT and CDR2 FQNNGV. The CDR3 loop is CASSYLLAGTDTQYF. In nucleotides, the CDR3 is TGTGCCAGCAGCTATTTACTAGCGGGGACAGATACGCAGTATTTT.

In this sample, this clone turned up a few times. The gene calls are TRBV2 and TRBJ2-5, with 7 bases fitting TRBD2. The CDR3 length is 11 residues. V was clipped by 10 bases and J by 5 bases; unmatched bases: 4. Germline V gene lookup returns CDR1 SNHLY and CDR2 FYNNEI. The CDR3 coding sequence is TGTGCCATATGGGGAGGGGAGACCCAGTACTTC. This sequence encodes CAIWGGETQYF.

The V gene is TRBV6-1, the J gene TRBJ1-2; D is undetermined. Germline CDR1 MNHNS, CDR2 SASEGT. V was cut by 2 bases and J by 4 bases, with 5 bases left in between. The CDR3 loop spans 12 amino acids. CDR3 nucleotides: TGTGCCAGCAGTGAACTGTCCTATGGCTACACCTTC. Protein product: CASSELSYGYTF.

The J gene is TRBJ2-2, the V gene TRBV4-1; no clear D gene. This CDR3 has 17 amino acids. Trimming cost V 1 base and J 6 bases, with 18 bases left between them. Germline CDR1 is MGHRA and CDR2 is YSYEKL. The CDR3 sequence is CASSQGTVLRFPGELFF. Written as DNA, the CDR3 is TGCGCCAGCAGCCAAGGAACAGTACTTCGGTTCCCCGGGGAGCTGTTTTTT.

The V call is TRBV7-2, the J call TRBJ2-2; a weak D match, TRBD1 (5 bases). Germline V gene lookup returns CDR1 SGHTA and CDR2 FQGNSA. Trimming took off 5 bases at V and 5 bases at J, with 18 bases between the two ends. The CDR3 sequence is 16 residues long. CDR3 amino acids: CASSPEQIGVTGELFF. The DNA of the CDR3 is TGTGCCAGCAGCCCGGAGCAAATAGGGGTGACCGGGGAGCTGTTTTTT.

This clone was detected only once. The rearrangement uses TRBV19 and TRBJ2-1, with 7 bases fitting TRBD2. Germline assignment: CDR1 LNHDA and CDR2 SQIVND (reference sequence). This CDR3 is 13 amino acids long. CDR3 amino acids: CACRASGYNEQFF. The CDR3 coding sequence is TGTGCTTGTCGGGCTAGCGGCTACAATGAGCAGTTCTTC.

In this sample, this clone turned up a few times. The chain couples TRBV5-4 to TRBJ2-5; 8 nucleotides line up with TRBD1. This CDR3 comprises 14 residues. V dropped 1 base and J dropped 2; count of bases not matched to a gene: 1. Germline CDR1 reads SGHNT; CDR2 reads YYREEE (reference sequence). The CDR3 here is CASSLRTGQETQYF. As DNA, the CDR3 is TGTGCCAGCAGCTTGCGGACAGGGCAAGAGACCCAGTACTTC.

V and J are TRBV5-1 and TRBJ2-7, with 9 bases matching TRBD1. Germline CDR1 reads SGHRS; CDR2 reads YFSETQ. Unmatched junction bases numbered 2, after V lost 2 bases and J lost 5 bases. The CDR3 has 13 residues. The CDR3 sequence is CASSLQGADEQYF. The CDR3 nucleotides are TGCGCCAGCAGCTTACAGGGGGCCGACGAGCAGTACTTC.

This chain joins TRBV28 and TRBJ2-2; TRBD2 matches at 12 bases. Looked up from germline, CDR1 is MDHEN and CDR2 is SYDVKM. V lost 6 bases to trimming and J lost 6 bases; unmatched junction nucleotides: 5. This CDR3 is built from 15 residues. The CDR3 is CASSHRLAGAGELFF. CDR3 sequence (DNA): TGTGCCAGCAGCCATCGACTAGCGGGAGCCGGGGAGCTGTTTTTT.

The chain joins TRBV4-3 to TRBJ2-1, with 12 positions matching TRBD2. This CDR3 region has 16 residues. Per germline, CDR1 LGHNA and CDR2 YSLEER. Germline trimming cut 5 bases from V and 2 bases from J; bases unmatched to any gene: 4. The CDR3 loop reads CASSEGLAGTYNEQFF. The CDR3 region has the DNA TGCGCCAGCAGCGAAGGACTAGCGGGGACCTACAATGAGCAGTTCTTC.

The CDR3 DNA is TGTGCCAGCGGGGGACACCTAAACACTGAAGCTTTCTTT. It codes for CASGGHLNTEAFF. V gene TRBV7-9 combines with J gene TRBJ1-1, with TRBD1 as a possible D gene (6 bases). With 8 bases removed from V and 2 bases from J, the gap between germline ends came to 12 bases. This CDR3 region has 13 residues. Germline CDR1 SEHNR, CDR2 FQNEAQ (reference sequence). Combining the CDR3 with reference TRBV7-9 and TRBJ1-1 gives the whole variable domain DTGVSQNPRHKITKRGQNVTFRCDPISEHNRLYWYRQTLGQGPEFLTYFQNEAQLEKSRLLSDRFSAERPKGSFSTLEIQRTEQGDSAMYLCASGGHLNTEAFFGQGTRLTVV.

The chain uses TRBV10-3 and TRBJ1-5; a possible D gene is TRBD1 (6 bases). The V end was cut by 5 bases, the J end by 2 bases, with 13 bases between. The germline gives CDR1 ENHRY, CDR2 SYGVKD. The CDR3 length is 15 residues. CDR3 sequence: CAISSQGGGNQPQHF. The CDR3 DNA sequence: TGTGCCATCAGTTCACAGGGTGGGGGCAATCAGCCCCAGCATTTT.

V and J are TRBV7-3 and TRBJ2-2; 7 bases line up with TRBD1. Trimming took 1 base from V and 6 from J; bases not matched to a gene: 2. Per germline, CDR1 SGHTA and CDR2 FQGTGA. The CDR3 runs 14 residues. CDR3 region: CASSLKGAAGELFF. The CDR3 coding sequence is TGTGCCAGCAGCTTAAAGGGGGCGGCCGGGGAGCTGTTTTTT.

The chain employs TRBV30 and TRBJ2-3; TRBD1 is a possible D gene (6 bases). CDR3 length: 15 amino acids. Trimming stripped 0 bases from V and 5 bases from J, with 15 bases between. Germline loops: CDR1 GTSNPN, CDR2 SVGIG (reference sequence). CDR3 amino acids: CAWSVGETGGDTQYF. Written as DNA, the CDR3 is TGTGCCTGGAGTGTTGGTGAGACAGGCGGAGATACGCAGTATTTT.

The CDR3 bases are TGTGCCAGCAGCCCCGCACTGGACAGGGGGAAACTGTTTTTT. Protein sequence: CASSPALDRGKLFF. The rearrangement joins TRBV28 to TRBJ1-4; the match to TRBD1 covers 10 bases. The CDR3 has 14 amino acids. Germline CDR1 reads MDHEN; CDR2 reads SYDVKM. V gave up 6 bases and J gave up 11 bases; unmatched junction bases: 9.

Remarks on this clone: Other DNA sequences in the same sample also yield this CDR3. This chain links TRBV7-9 with TRBJ2-1; 14 nucleotides agree with TRBD2. Germline values: CDR1 SEHNR, CDR2 FQNEAQ (reference sequence). Trimming removed 3 bases from V and 8 bases from J; junction bases left unmatched: 0. This CDR3 is built from 14 residues. CDR3 protein: CASSLGLAGDEQFF. CDR3 DNA: TGTGCCAGCAGCTTGGGACTAGCGGGAGATGAGCAGTTCTTC.

This clone was observed a handful of times. The chain couples TRBV7-2 to TRBJ2-1; D gene uncertain. CDR1 and CDR2 from the germline V gene are SGHTA and FQGNSA. The CDR3 contains 13 residues. Between the trimmed V and J ends, which lost 2 bases and 7 bases, there was a span of 9 bases. The CDR3 nucleotides read TGTGCCAGCAGCTTATCCAGATTGAATGAGCAGTTCTTC. Translation gives CASSLSRLNEQFF.

For the CDR3, the DNA is TGTGCCAGCAGCTTCGGGATCACTGAAGCTTTCTTT. This gives the protein CASSFGITEAFF. V usage is TRBV11-2 and J usage is TRBJ1-1; D unclear. V lost 3 bases and J 4 bases, leaving 6 bases between the germline ends. The CDR3 has 12 residues. Per the germline V gene, CDR1 is SGHAT and CDR2 is FQNNGV. The full variable domain, rest sourced from reference TRBV11-2 and TRBJ1-1, is EAGVAQSPRYKIIEKRQSVAFWCNPISGHATLYWYQQILGQGPKLLIQFQNNGVVDDSQLPKDRFSAERLKGVDSTLKIQPAKLEDSAVYLCASSFGITEAFFGQGTRLTVV.

The rearrangement links TRBV29-1 to TRBJ2-5; possible D gene TRBD2, 7 bases. The ends were cut back, 5 bases at V and 4 bases at J, with 14 bases in the middle. This CDR3 has 13 amino acids. Looked up from germline, CDR1 is SQVTM and CDR2 is ANQGSEA. As DNA, the CDR3 is TGCAGCGTTAGGGAGGGGGATCGAGAGACCCAGTACTTC. It is translated as CSVREGDRETQYF.

The chain links TRBV19 to TRBJ1-1, with D maybe TRBD1 (6 bases). CDR3 length: 13 amino acids. Germline values: CDR1 LNHDA, CDR2 SQIVND (reference sequence). V lost 4 bases, J lost 10 bases, and 16 bases lay in between. The CDR3 protein is CASSTRDTVVAFF. DNA for the CDR3: TGTGCCAGTAGTACCCGGGACACCGTGGTAGCTTTCTTT.

This clone appeared a single time. The chain links TRBV27 to TRBJ2-7; TRBD2 matches 8 bases. This CDR3 region has 12 residues. The germline CDR1 and CDR2 sequences are MNHEY and SMNVEV (reference sequence). CDR3 DNA sequence: TGTGCAGACTCGATAGCGGGGTTCGGGCAGTACTTC. This sequence encodes CADSIAGFGQYF.

The chain joins TRBV19 to TRBJ1-1; maybe TRBD1 (6 bases). The CDR3 totals 13 residues. The V gene lost 6 bases and the J gene lost 1 base, with 9 bases spanning the gap. Germline loops: CDR1 LNHDA, CDR2 SQIVND (reference sequence). In DNA, the CDR3 is TGTGCCAGTAGGGGCAGGGGGAACACTGAAGCTTTCTTT. It encodes CASRGRGNTEAFF. The variable domain in full, completed from reference TRBV19 and TRBJ1-1, reads DGGITQSPKYLFRKEGQNVTLSCEQNLNHDAMYWYRQDPGQGLRLIYYSQIVNDFQKGDIAEGYSVSREKKESFPLTVTSAQKNPTAFYLCASRGRGNTEAFFGQGTRLTVV.